These 13 T cell receptor beta chains share one sample of origin, sequenced in a study of T cell responses to AZD1222 COVID-19 vaccine. Libraries were prepared by immunoSEQ multiplex PCR; TCRdb keeps only in-frame clonotypes and omits some of them. This table has 160,000 or so clones, 75% to 90% appearing once. Sequenced here: peripheral blood, sampled 28 days after the second AZD1222 dose. The receptors shown here come from an adult who received the AZD1222 COVID-19 vaccine.

V usage is TRBV7-2 and J usage is TRBJ2-1, with D perhaps matching TRBD2 (5 bases). With 1 base removed from V and 3 bases from J, the gap between germline ends came to 13 bases. The CDR3 consists of 16 residues. Germline CDR1 reads SGHTA; CDR2 reads FQGNSA. In DNA form, the CDR3 reads TGTGCCAGCAGCTTAGGACCTCCTAGCAGCTACAATGAGCAGTTCTTC. Protein sequence: CASSLGPPSSYNEQFF.

This rearrangement joins TRBV4-3 to TRBJ2-6, with 7 bases matching TRBD2. Germline V CDR1 and CDR2: LGHNA, YSLEER. The CDR3 covers 21 residues. With 4 bases clipped from V and 1 base from J, the junction kept 19 bases outside the gene matches. This CDR3 is CASSPHFSGGTIVSGANVLTF. The CDR3 DNA reads as TGCGCCAGCAGCCCCCACTTTTCGGGAGGAACCATCGTGTCTGGGGCCAACGTCCTGACTTTC.

The chain couples TRBV2 to TRBJ1-3, with D hard to call. Between the trimmed V and J ends, which lost 8 bases and 10 bases, there was a span of 12 bases. The CDR3 length is 11 residues. The germline gives CDR1 SNHLY, CDR2 FYNNEI. The CDR3 is CASALSGTIYF. CDR3 nucleotide sequence: TGTGCCAGCGCCCTATCCGGGACCATATATTTT.

The V and J genes are TRBV29-1 and TRBJ1-1; TRBD1 agrees at 10 bases. The germline gives CDR1 SQVTM, CDR2 ANQGSEA. The CDR3 contains 14 residues. Unmatched junction bases numbered 8, after V lost 3 bases and J lost 7 bases. CDR3 DNA sequence: TGCAGCGTTGATGAAGGGACAGGGGTCGGTGAAGCTTTCTTT. Translation: CSVDEGTGVGEAFF. Drawing the rest from reference TRBV29-1 and TRBJ1-1, the complete variable domain is SAVISQKPSRDICQRGTSLTIQCQVDSQVTMMFWYRQQPGQSLTLIATANQGSEATYESGFVIDKFPISRPNLTFSTLTVSNMSPEDSSIYLCSVDEGTGVGEAFFGQGTRLTVV.

The sample holds one count of this clone. CDR3 in DNA: TGTGCCAGCAGCTTAGAGTTCGGGGGGCATCAGCCCCAGCATTTT. As protein: CASSLEFGGHQPQHF. The chain carries TRBV7-2 and TRBJ1-5; TRBD1 is a possible D gene (6 bases). This CDR3 has 15 amino acids. The V end was cut by 1 base, the J end by 5 bases, with 12 bases between. Germline V lookup: CDR1 SGHTA, CDR2 FQGNSA.

The CDR3 coding sequence is TGTGCCAGCAGCTTGGTGGGACAGGGATCAAATGAGCAGTTCTTC. Residues: CASSLVGQGSNEQFF. V is TRBV7-2 and J is TRBJ2-1; 9 bases agree with TRBD1. V was clipped by 3 bases and J by 7 bases; unmatched bases: 7. Germline V CDR1 and CDR2: SGHTA, FQGNSA. This CDR3 has 15 amino acids.

The chain uses TRBV13 and TRBJ1-5; D might be TRBD1 (5 bases). CDR3 length equals 17 residues. V was clipped by 2 bases and J by 0 bases, with 14 bases between them. The germline gives CDR1 PRHDT, CDR2 FYEKMQ (reference sequence). The CDR3 bases are TGTGCCAGCAGCTTAAGTTTGGGGGGAGATAGCAATCAGCCCCAGCATTTT. Its translation: CASSLSLGGDSNQPQHF.

V gene TRBV15 combines with J gene TRBJ2-2; D is undetermined. The CDR3 contains 14 residues. V was trimmed by 5 bases and J by 5 bases, leaving 12 bases between them. CDR1 and CDR2 from the germline V gene are LNHNV and YYDKDF (reference sequence). The CDR3 spells CATSRGRGTGELFF. CDR3 coding DNA: TGTGCCACCAGCCGTGGCCGAGGAACCGGGGAGCTGTTTTTT.

This chain uses TRBV29-1 with TRBJ2-7, with D tentatively TRBD1 (6 bases). V lost 7 bases to trimming and J lost 3 bases, with 7 bases between them. The germline V gene encodes CDR1 SQVTM and CDR2 ANQGSEA. CDR3 length: 10 amino acids. CDR3 DNA: TGCAGCGGACAGGTCTACGAGCAGTACTTC. It specifies CSGQVYEQYF.

This chain uses TRBV12-5 with TRBJ2-2, with 7 bases fitting TRBD2. The CDR3 totals 17 residues. V gave up 1 base and J gave up 3 bases; unmatched junction bases: 8. Germline V CDR1 and CDR2: LGHNT, FRNRAP. The CDR3 region has the DNA TGTGCTAGTGGTTTGGGAAAAGCGGGAAAGTACACCGGGGAGCTGTTTTTT. It is translated as CASGLGKAGKYTGELFF.

The rearrangement joins TRBV11-2 to TRBJ1-2; TRBD1 agrees at 8 bases. V shed 1 base and J 5 bases; nucleotides not matched to a gene: 6. Per the germline V gene, CDR1 is SGHAT and CDR2 is FQNNGV. This CDR3 spans 15 amino acids. The CDR3 sequence is CASSLAARGHYGYTF. In DNA form, the CDR3 reads TGTGCCAGCAGCTTAGCAGCCAGGGGGCATTATGGCTACACCTTC. Full variable domain (missing parts from reference TRBV11-2 and TRBJ1-2): EAGVAQSPRYKIIEKRQSVAFWCNPISGHATLYWYQQILGQGPKLLIQFQNNGVVDDSQLPKDRFSAERLKGVDSTLKIQPAKLEDSAVYLCASSLAARGHYGYTFGSGTRLTVV.

V and J are TRBV30 and TRBJ1-2; perhaps TRBD1 as D (5 bases). The V end was cut by 0 bases, the J end by 4 bases, with 15 bases between. The germline V gene encodes CDR1 GTSNPN and CDR2 SVGIG (reference sequence). CDR3 length: 15 residues. DNA for the CDR3: TGTGCCTGGAGTGTACAAGGGACCCCGGGCTATGGCTACACCTTC. Translation gives CAWSVQGTPGYGYTF. Drawing the rest from reference TRBV30 and TRBJ1-2, the complete variable domain is SQTIHQWPATLVQPVGSPLSLECTVEGTSNPNLYWYRQAAGRGLQLLFYSVGIGQISSEVPQNLSASRPQDRQFILSSKKLLLSDSGFYLCAWSVQGTPGYGYTFGSGTRLTVV.

The gene calls are TRBV6-5 and TRBJ2-1; 11 bases align to TRBD2. The CDR3 has 14 residues. V trimming: 11 bases; J trimming: 6 bases; junction bases outside the gene matches: 9. Germline CDR1 is MNHEY and CDR2 is SVGAGI. The CDR3 is CASLAGGLGNEQFF. The CDR3 nucleotides read TGTGCCTCGTTAGCGGGAGGGCTCGGCAATGAGCAGTTCTTC.